The 23 T cell receptor beta chains below all came from one sample that was sequenced in a study of T-cell memory formation after mild COVID-19. In TCRdb, the 5' RACE reads were re-called with MiXCR into one record per CDR3 protein. Among about 190,000 distinct CDR3 sequences listed, around 20% were seen once. The source material was PBMCs or a T cell subset sorted from them (not recorded which). The receptors derive from an adult woman who had mild COVID-19 (a few samples of this study predate the infection). Cell type and time point are not known.

Note on this clonotype: The junction departs from germline at one end; a sequencing error may be responsible. The chain joins TRBV5-5 to TRBJ1-2; the match to TRBD1 covers 8 bases. Germline V gives CDR1 SGHKS, CDR2 YYEKEE (reference sequence). The CDR3 contains 13 residues. In DNA, the CDR3 is TGTGCCAGCAGCGTACAGGGGGACTATGGCTACACCTTT. This codes for CASSVQGDYGYTF.

V usage is TRBV15 and J usage is TRBJ2-6, with 7 bases lining up with TRBD1. The CDR3 consists of 16 residues. Germline V gene sequence: CDR1 LNHNV, CDR2 YYDKDF (reference sequence). With 5 bases clipped from V and 2 bases from J, the junction kept 6 bases outside the gene matches. In DNA, the CDR3 is TGTGCCACCAGCTGGGGACAGCTGCCTGGGGCCAACGTCCTGACTTTC. Translating it yields CATSWGQLPGANVLTF.

This clonotype was detected only a few times. The V gene is TRBV29-1, the J gene TRBJ1-1, with D uncertain. CDR1 and CDR2 (germline): SQVTM, ANQGSEA. The CDR3 length is 14 residues. With 4 bases removed from V and 1 base from J, the gap between germline ends came to 13 bases. This CDR3 reads CSVGGVSKNTEAFF. CDR3 DNA: TGCAGCGTTGGTGGGGTGTCGAAGAACACTGAAGCTTTCTTT.

This clonotype has only a few counts. This chain joins TRBV5-6 and TRBJ2-2; no firm D call. With 0 bases removed from V and 4 bases from J, the gap between germline ends came to 4 bases. Germline V gene lookup returns CDR1 SGHDT and CDR2 YYEEEE. The CDR3 loop spans 13 amino acids. Here the CDR3 reads CASSLGSTGELFF. CDR3 coding DNA: TGTGCCAGCAGCTTGGGATCCACCGGGGAGCTGTTTTTT.

V usage is TRBV4-1 and J usage is TRBJ1-2; D is unclear. The ends were cut back, 0 bases at V and 8 bases at J, with 10 bases in the middle. Germline CDR1 and CDR2: MGHRA and YSYEKL. This CDR3 has 13 residues. The DNA for the CDR3 is TGCGCCAGCAGCCAAGACCCCCCTCGGGGCTACACCTTC. Translation gives CASSQDPPRGYTF.

The chain has TRBV2 and TRBJ1-3, with D maybe TRBD1 (5 bases). The CDR3 spans 12 residues. Per germline, CDR1 SNHLY and CDR2 FYNNEI. Trimming removed 9 bases at V and 1 base at J, with 7 bases between. The DNA for the CDR3 is TGTGCCAGAAAGGGGTCTGGAAACACCATATATTTT. It codes for CARKGSGNTIYF.

The V call is TRBV19, the J call TRBJ1-2, with D hard to call. The CDR3 is 13 residues long. The germline V and J ends were trimmed by 7 bases and 8 bases, with 17 bases remaining between them. Per the germline V gene, CDR1 is LNHDA and CDR2 is SQIVND (reference sequence). CDR3 region: CASIKSEVGGYTF. The CDR3 nucleotides read TGTGCCAGTATAAAGTCCGAGGTTGGAGGCTACACCTTC.

This chain uses TRBV2 with TRBJ2-7, with D tentatively TRBD1 or TRBD2 (5 bases each). Looked up from germline, CDR1 is SNHLY and CDR2 is FYNNEI. The CDR3 has 16 amino acids. Trimming left V 6 bases short and J 6 bases short, with 24 bases between. The CDR3 region has the DNA TGTGCCAGCAGCAACGTCAACAGCGCCGCGAGGGGCGAGCAGTACTTC. This sequence encodes CASSNVNSAARGEQYF.

The chain joins TRBV7-8 to TRBJ2-1; 7 bases match TRBD2. With 4 bases clipped from V and 5 bases from J, the junction kept 14 bases outside the gene matches. This CDR3 is built from 17 residues. The germline V gene encodes CDR1 SGHVS and CDR2 FQNEAQ. CDR3 loop: CASSSLGLAVGDNEQFF. CDR3 in DNA: TGTGCCAGCAGCTCGTTAGGGCTAGCGGTTGGGGACAATGAGCAGTTCTTC.

This clonotype came up a few times. The chain combines TRBV5-1 with TRBJ1-1; 7 bases fit TRBD1. The CDR3 is 16 residues long. Unmatched junction bases numbered 9, after V lost 4 bases and J lost 0 bases. Germline CDR1 SGHRS, CDR2 YFSETQ. This CDR3 is CASSAQGQLMNTEAFF. CDR3 nucleotide sequence: TGCGCCAGCAGCGCTCAGGGACAGCTGATGAACACTGAAGCTTTCTTT.

Comment on this clonotype: This clone may be a read error of a much larger clone one base away. The chain is built from TRBV25-1 and TRBJ2-7; maybe TRBD1 (6 bases). Germline V lookup: CDR1 MGHDK, CDR2 SYGVNS. The CDR3 extends over 14 amino acids. The CDR3 sequence: CDSSEGGDTLEQYF. The CDR3 coding sequence is TGTGACAGCAGTGAAGGTGGGGACACCCTCGAGCAGTACTTC.

The rearrangement uses TRBV27 and TRBJ1-5; 10 bases line up with TRBD1. The germline CDR1 and CDR2 sequences are MNHEY and SMNVEV (reference sequence). This CDR3 spans 12 amino acids. J lost 7 bases, V lost 9 bases, and 3 bases had no gene match. CDR3 sequence: CASRTGGQPQHF. The CDR3, as DNA: TGTGCCAGTCGGACAGGGGGACAGCCCCAGCATTTT.

This clonotype was detected a few times. The rearrangement links TRBV12-3 or TRBV12-4 to TRBJ1-2; 7 bases are a match to TRBD1. V was clipped by 6 bases and J by 6 bases; unmatched bases: 10. The CDR3 contains 14 residues. CDR3 coding DNA: TGTGCCAGCAGCAAAAACAGGGGCCTGAATGGCTACACCTTC. Amino acid sequence: CASSKNRGLNGYTF.

This sequence joins TRBV5-1 and TRBJ2-5; 8 bases line up with TRBD2. The V gene end was trimmed by 0 bases and the J gene end by 5 bases; junction bases not matched to a gene: 6. This CDR3 spans 15 amino acids. Germline V gene data show CDR1 as SGHRS and CDR2 as YFSETQ. CDR3 residues: CASSLVSSGHETQYF. The DNA of the CDR3 is TGCGCCAGCAGCTTGGTCTCTAGCGGGCACGAGACCCAGTACTTC.

The chain combines TRBV2 with TRBJ2-5, with a possible D match to TRBD1 (6 bases). This CDR3 is 12 amino acids long. The V gene lost 9 bases and the J gene lost 8 bases, with 16 bases spanning the gap. CDR1 is SNHLY and CDR2 is FYNNEI in the germline V gene. CDR3 bases: TGTGCCAGGGGGGACACACAGGATACCCAGTACTTC. Protein product: CARGDTQDTQYF.

The rearrangement joins TRBV5-1 to TRBJ1-3; tentatively, D is TRBD1 (5 bases). V gave up 0 bases and J gave up 4 bases, with 8 bases separating them. CDR1 is SGHRS, CDR2 YFSETQ, per germline. This CDR3 region has 14 residues. The CDR3 sequence is CASSLEGLGNTIYF. In DNA form, the CDR3 reads TGCGCCAGCAGCTTGGAGGGGTTGGGAAACACCATATATTTT.

This clonotype turned up a few times. The chain joins TRBV4-2 to TRBJ2-1; 7 bases map to TRBD2. The V gene's germline CDR1 is LGHNA and CDR2 YNFKEQ. The CDR3 runs to 17 residues. Losses at the gene ends were 0 bases for V and 5 bases for J; bases not matched to a gene: 10. CDR3 sequence: CASSQDVVRSGNNEQFF. CDR3 nucleotides: TGTGCCAGCAGCCAAGATGTTGTAAGAAGCGGGAACAATGAGCAGTTCTTC.

This clonotype has ten or more counts. The chain has TRBV7-3 and TRBJ2-1; D remains ambiguous. The CDR3 is 13 residues long. CDR1 and CDR2 (germline): SGHTA, FQGTGA. Trimming removed 2 bases from V and 6 bases from J, with 8 bases in between. The CDR3 nucleotides are TGTGCCAGCAGCTTATCCCGCGGCAATGAGCAGTTCTTC. Protein sequence: CASSLSRGNEQFF.

The CDR3: CSAHRAGEGHEQYF. The CDR3 DNA follows: TGCAGTGCCCACCGAGCGGGAGAAGGGCACGAGCAGTACTTC. The chain combines TRBV20-1 with TRBJ2-7, with 8 positions matching TRBD2. The CDR3 is made up of 14 amino acids. Unmatched junction bases numbered 12, after V lost 6 bases and J lost 5 bases. CDR1 and CDR2 (germline): DFQATT, SNEGSKA (reference sequence).

This clonotype has a handful of counts. The chain uses TRBV9 and TRBJ1-2; D might be TRBD1 (5 bases). Trimming stripped 2 bases from V and 2 bases from J, with 13 bases between. CDR1 SGDLS and CDR2 YYNGEE come from the germline V gene. The CDR3 runs to 15 residues. Written as DNA, the CDR3 is TGTGCCAGCAGCGTCTTAGGGGAAGGCAACTATGGCTACACCTTC. Protein: CASSVLGEGNYGYTF.

The rearrangement uses TRBV3-1 and TRBJ2-2; unclear D gene. Germline CDR1 and CDR2: LGHDT and YNNKEL (reference sequence). The V and J ends lost 4 bases and 6 bases respectively, with 3 bases between them. The CDR3 is made up of 11 amino acids. The CDR3 sequence is CASSRSGELFF. The CDR3 region has the DNA TGTGCCAGCAGCCGGTCCGGGGAGCTGTTTTTT.

This clonotype was detected a few times. The chain joins TRBV10-3 to TRBJ1-1; TRBD1 matches 7 bases. The CDR3 contains 14 residues. Trimming took 6 bases from V and 1 from J; bases not matched to a gene: 5. Germline V gene lookup returns CDR1 ENHRY and CDR2 SYGVKD. CDR3 nucleotide sequence: TGTGCCATCAGCCAACAGGGGTGGAACACTGAAGCTTTCTTT. Translated, it gives CAISQQGWNTEAFF.

V is TRBV14 and J is TRBJ1-1, with D possibly being TRBD1 (5 bases). CDR1 and CDR2 (germline): SGHDN, FVKESK. This CDR3 comprises 15 residues. V was shortened by 1 base and J by 1 base, with 10 bases between the two germline ends. CDR3 coding DNA: TGTGCCAGCAGCCAAGTTGCGGGGGGGAACACTGAAGCTTTCTTT. Its protein is CASSQVAGGNTEAFF.